A selection of T cell receptor beta chains follows, all from one sample in a study of T cells after yellow fever vaccination. TCRdb reprocessed the 5' RACE reads with MiXCR, giving one entry per CDR3 protein. The sample has around 56,000 distinct CDR3 sequences; around 6.1% are singletons. Sequenced here: PBMCs, either bulk or a sorted T-cell subset (CD4+, CD8+, memory, or dextramer-sorted; not recorded which), sampled on the day of the yellow fever booster vaccination. The source is a man aged 18-30 years who received the YFV17D yellow fever vaccine. Both conserved end residues are part of each CDR3. D genes are given only for firm matches. The listing skips clone size in some rows; elsewhere it reads once, few, many or a size class.

v_gene	abundance	j_gene	d_gene	CDR3nt	CDR3aa
TRBV4-1	many	TRBJ2-3	TRBD2	TGCGCCAGCAGCCAAGATCTTCGAGCGGGGGTCACAGATACGCAGTATTTT	CASSQDLRAGVTDTQYF
TRBV11-2	few	TRBJ1-4	-	TGTGCCAGCAGCTTATTCAGGGCGAATGAAAAACTGTTTTTT	CASSLFRANEKLFF
TRBV12-3/TRBV12-4	many	TRBJ2-2	TRBD1	TGTGCCAGCACACAAGAACAGGGGAGACCCGGGGAGCTGTTTTTT	CASTQEQGRPGELFF
TRBV7-9	many	TRBJ2-1	-	TGTGCCAGCAGCTCGGTAGTCCAGGGCTTCCGCTCCTACAATGAGCAGTTCTTC	CASSSVVQGFRSYNEQFF
TRBV7-9	few	TRBJ1-1	-	TGTGCCAGCAGCTTTTCACAGAACACTGAAGCTTTCTTT	CASSFSQNTEAFF
TRBV7-9	few	TRBJ2-3	-	TGTGCCAGCAGCTGGGGCCCCTCGAGGGATACGCAGTATTTT	CASSWGPSRDTQYF
TRBV30	-	TRBJ1-3	-	TGTGCCTGGAGGGGGCCTCTTGGAAACACCATATATTTT	CAWRGPLGNTIYF
TRBV6-5	many	TRBJ2-2	TRBD2	TGTGCCAGCAGTTCCACGGGGGGACTCACCGGGGAGCTGTTTTTT	CASSSTGGLTGELFF
TRBV7-2	many	TRBJ1-6	TRBD1	TGTGCCAGCAGCCCAACGGGACAGGGTCGACCCCTCCACTTT	CASSPTGQGRPLHF
TRBV12-3/TRBV12-4	many	TRBJ2-4	-	TGTGCCAGCAGTTTCACAGGATCCGAAAACATTCAGTACTTC	CASSFTGSENIQYF
TRBV5-1	many	TRBJ1-2	-	TGCGCCAGCAGCTTGGGAGACAGGCTGTTCTATGGCTACACCTTC	CASSLGDRLFYGYTF
TRBV29-1	many	TRBJ2-5	-	TGCAGCGTTGTAGGATTACAAGAGACCCAGTACTTC	CSVVGLQETQYF
TRBV12-3/TRBV12-4	many	TRBJ1-2	-	TGTGCCAGCAGTTTCTCGGACTATGGCTACACCTTC	CASSFSDYGYTF
TRBV4-3	few	TRBJ1-2	TRBD1	TGCGCCAGCAGCGCCGGGACAGGGGGGTTAGTCTATGGCTACACCTTC	CASSAGTGGLVYGYTF
TRBV4-3	-	TRBJ2-5	TRBD2	TGCGCCAGCAGCCAACTGCGGGGGGTCGGGATGGAGACCCAGTACTTC	CASSQLRGVGMETQYF
TRBV29-1	-	TRBJ1-2	-	TGCAGCGTTGAAGACAGAGTTTCTAACTATGGCTACACCTTC	CSVEDRVSNYGYTF
TRBV20-1	many	TRBJ2-1	-	TGCAGTGCCCCGAGCTCGTCAGGGGATTACAATGAGCAGTTCTTC	CSAPSSSGDYNEQFF
TRBV18	many	TRBJ1-3	TRBD1	TGTGCCAGCTCACCACCGGGACAGGTGAACACCATATATTTT	CASSPPGQVNTIYF
TRBV2	-	TRBJ2-5	TRBD2	TGTGCCAGCAGTGGAATTAGCGGGGGGGTAAGCGAGACCCAGTACTTC	CASSGISGGVSETQYF
TRBV15	few	TRBJ2-1	-	TGTGCCACCAGCAGAGAGACCCTAACGGTGGGTGAGCAGTTCTTC	CATSRETLTVGEQFF
TRBV3-2	few	TRBJ2-1	-	TGTGCCAGCAGCCAAGTCCGACAGGGTCCAACCGAGCAGTTCTTC	CASSQVRQGPTEQFF
TRBV7-7	many	TRBJ2-5	TRBD2	TGTGCCAGCAGCCCCCGGACTAGCGGGCAAGAGACCCAGTACTTC	CASSPRTSGQETQYF
TRBV18	many	TRBJ1-1	-	TGTGCCAGCTCACTTCGGACAGAAAACACTGAAGCTTTCTTT	CASSLRTENTEAFF
TRBV12-5	few	TRBJ2-5	TRBD2	TGTGCTAGTGGCAGGACTAGCGGGGGGGATTACCAAGAGACCCAGTACTTC	CASGRTSGGDYQETQYF
TRBV5-1	many	TRBJ2-5	-	TGCGCCAGCAGCTTAATCGGGACTTCGGAGACCCAGTACTTC	CASSLIGTSETQYF
TRBV7-9	many	TRBJ2-7	TRBD1	TGTGCCAGCAGCTCCCTGGGGACAGGAGCCTACGAGCAGTACTTC	CASSSLGTGAYEQYF
TRBV7-8	few	TRBJ1-5	-	TGTGCCAGCAGCGTTACTCAGGATAGCAATCAGCCCCAGCATTTT	CASSVTQDSNQPQHF
TRBV12-3/TRBV12-4	many	TRBJ1-5	-	TGTGCCAGCAGCCGCACCAGTTTTCAGCCCCAGCATTTT	CASSRTSFQPQHF
TRBV11-2	-	TRBJ2-2	TRBD2	TGTGCCAGCAGTCCATATAGCGGGGTGAACACCGGGGAGCTGTTTTTT	CASSPYSGVNTGELFF
TRBV15	many	TRBJ2-3	TRBD2	TGTGCCACCAGCAGAGAGTCTAGCGGGGGGGCAGTGACAGATACGCAGTATTTT	CATSRESSGGAVTDTQYF
TRBV29-1	many	TRBJ2-1	TRBD1	TGCAGCGTCGAGCGCCCGACAGGGGGCGTTCCAAATGAGCAGTTCTTC	CSVERPTGGVPNEQFF
TRBV4-3	many	TRBJ2-5	-	TGCGCCAGCAGCCAAGATCAGCTCCAAGAGACCCAGTACTTC	CASSQDQLQETQYF
TRBV6-6	many	TRBJ2-1	TRBD2	TGTGCCAGCCTGGGGGTCGGGGGGTATTACAATGAGCAGTTCTTC	CASLGVGGYYNEQFF
TRBV7-9	few	TRBJ2-7	TRBD1	TGTGCCAGCAGCTTAAGGGGGCGGTACGAGCAGTACTTC	CASSLRGRYEQYF
TRBV24-1	few	TRBJ2-3	-	TGTGCCACCACAGCGCTGGGCGGGAATACGCAGTATTTT	CATTALGGNTQYF
TRBV7-9	many	TRBJ1-2	-	TGTGCCAGCAGCTTAGACAGGGTTCGGAGTGGCTACACCTTC	CASSLDRVRSGYTF
TRBV27	many	TRBJ2-1	TRBD2	TGTGCCAGCGGGCGGGGGAGCTACAATGAGCAGTTCTTC	CASGRGSYNEQFF
TRBV6-5	few	TRBJ1-3	-	TGTGCCAGCAGTCCGGGACTGCCCTCTGGAAACACCATATATTTT	CASSPGLPSGNTIYF
TRBV11-2	few	TRBJ2-5	-	TGTGCCAGCAGCCAGGGGACCGCTCCGGCCCAGTACTTC	CASSQGTAPAQYF
TRBV4-2	few	TRBJ1-4	-	TGTGCCAGCAGCCAAGGGGAGGGAGAGGGTGAAAAACTGTTTTTT	CASSQGEGEGEKLFF
TRBV29-1	many	TRBJ1-2	TRBD1	TGCAGCGTCCCCCCGGGGGACAGCTATGGCTACACCTTC	CSVPPGDSYGYTF